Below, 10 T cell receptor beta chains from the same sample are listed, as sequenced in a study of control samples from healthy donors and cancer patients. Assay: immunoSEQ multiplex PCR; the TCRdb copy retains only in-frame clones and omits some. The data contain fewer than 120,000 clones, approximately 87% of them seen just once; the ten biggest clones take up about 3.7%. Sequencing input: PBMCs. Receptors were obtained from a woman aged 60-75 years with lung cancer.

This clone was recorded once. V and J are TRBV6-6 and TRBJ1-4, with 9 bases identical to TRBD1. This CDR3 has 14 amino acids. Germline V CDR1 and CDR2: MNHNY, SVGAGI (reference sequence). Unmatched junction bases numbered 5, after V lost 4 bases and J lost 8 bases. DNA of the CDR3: TGTGCCAGCAGTTCACAGGGGGCGGGAGAAAAACTGTTTTTT. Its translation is CASSSQGAGEKLFF.

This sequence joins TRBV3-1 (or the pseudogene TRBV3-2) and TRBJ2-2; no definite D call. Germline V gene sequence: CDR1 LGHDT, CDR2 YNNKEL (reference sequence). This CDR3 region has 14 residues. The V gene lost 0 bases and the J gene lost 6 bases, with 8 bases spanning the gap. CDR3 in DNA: TGTGCCAGCAGCCAAGAGCAAGTAGCCGGGGAGCTGTTTTTT. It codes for CASSQEQVAGELFF.

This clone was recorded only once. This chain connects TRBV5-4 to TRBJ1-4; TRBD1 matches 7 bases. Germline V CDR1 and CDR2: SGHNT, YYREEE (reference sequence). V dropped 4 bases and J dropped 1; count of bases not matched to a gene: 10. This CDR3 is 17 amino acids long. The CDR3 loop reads CASSLRTGALTNEKLFF. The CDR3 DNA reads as TGTGCCAGCAGCCTCCGGACAGGTGCACTAACTAATGAAAAACTGTTTTTT.

This chain's CDR3 is CAISDGGPGETQYF. The CDR3 DNA is TGTGCCATCAGTGACGGGGGGCCGGGTGAGACCCAGTACTTC. The chain is built from TRBV10-3 and TRBJ2-5; TRBD2 might be the D (7 bases). V gave up 3 bases and J gave up 5 bases, with 13 bases separating them. The germline gives CDR1 ENHRY, CDR2 SYGVKD. This CDR3 comprises 14 residues.

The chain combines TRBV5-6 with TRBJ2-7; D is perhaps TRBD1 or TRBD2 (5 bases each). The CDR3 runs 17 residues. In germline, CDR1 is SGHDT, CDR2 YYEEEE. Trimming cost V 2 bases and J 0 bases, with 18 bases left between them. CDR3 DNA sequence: TGTGCCAGCAGCTTATTACCCCAAGGGACGAGCTCCTACGAGCAGTACTTC. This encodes CASSLLPQGTSSYEQYF.

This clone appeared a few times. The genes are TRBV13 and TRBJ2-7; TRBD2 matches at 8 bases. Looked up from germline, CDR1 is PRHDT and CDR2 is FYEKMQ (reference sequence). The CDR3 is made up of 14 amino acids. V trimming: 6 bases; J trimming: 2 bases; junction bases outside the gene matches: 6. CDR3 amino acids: CASSLGTRTYEQYF. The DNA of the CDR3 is TGTGCCAGCAGTTTGGGGACTAGAACCTACGAGCAGTACTTC.

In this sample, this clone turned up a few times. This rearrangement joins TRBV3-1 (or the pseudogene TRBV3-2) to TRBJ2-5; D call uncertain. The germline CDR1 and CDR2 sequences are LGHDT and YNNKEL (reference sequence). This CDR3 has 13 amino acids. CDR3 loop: CAKGLGGLETQYF. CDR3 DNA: TGTGCGAAAGGGCTAGGTGGGCTAGAGACCCAGTACTTC.

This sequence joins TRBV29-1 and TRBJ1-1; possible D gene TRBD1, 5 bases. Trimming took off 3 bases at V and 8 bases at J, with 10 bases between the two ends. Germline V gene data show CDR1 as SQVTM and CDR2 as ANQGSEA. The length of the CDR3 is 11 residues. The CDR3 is CSVDRQYEAFF. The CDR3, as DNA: TGCAGCGTTGACCGACAGTACGAAGCTTTCTTT.

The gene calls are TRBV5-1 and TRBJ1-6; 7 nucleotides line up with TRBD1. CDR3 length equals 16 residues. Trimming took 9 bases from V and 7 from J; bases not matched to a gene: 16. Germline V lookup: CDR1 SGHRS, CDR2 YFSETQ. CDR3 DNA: TGCGCCACCAAAATTGACCCTACGGGACAGAATTCACCCCTCCACTTT. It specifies CATKIDPTGQNSPLHF. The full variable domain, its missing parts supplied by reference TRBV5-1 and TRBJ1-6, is KAGVTQTPRYLIKTRGQQVTLSCSPISGHRSVSWYQQTPGQGLQFLFEYFSETQRNKGNFPGRFSGRQFSNSRSEMNVSTLELGDSALYLCATKIDPTGQNSPLHFGNGTRLTVT.

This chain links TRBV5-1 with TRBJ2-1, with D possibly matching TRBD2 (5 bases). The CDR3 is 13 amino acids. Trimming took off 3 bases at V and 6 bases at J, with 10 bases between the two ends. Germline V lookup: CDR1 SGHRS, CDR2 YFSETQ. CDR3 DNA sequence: TGCGCCAGCAGCTCCCTGAGCGGCAATGAGCAGTTCTTC. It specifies CASSSLSGNEQFF.